This T cell receptor beta chain appears in the sequencing data of a study of blood T cell repertoires in COVID-19. In the study's own analysis: The authors estimated nucleated cell counts from reference gene primer amplification. Here immunoSEQ multiplex PCR was the method, and the copy in TCRdb shows in-frame clones only, minus some. V, J and clone size were drawn from that table, and D and trimming were deduced from the DNA. Of about 200,000 clones detected, 85% to 90% appear once; the ten largest clones hold around 1.7%. V gave up 5 bases and J gave up 7 bases; unmatched junction bases: 6. CDR1 and CDR2 from the germline V gene are SGHNT and YYREEE (reference sequence). This CDR3 contains 13 residues.

This receptor was obtained from a man aged 18 to 29 with active or convalescent COVID-19. The chain joins TRBV5-4 to TRBJ1-2; 9 nucleotides agree with TRBD1. The sequenced material came from peripheral blood. CDR3 residues: CASSSGQGSGYTF. The CDR3 DNA reads as TGTGCCAGCAGTTCGGGACAGGGAAGTGGCTACACCTTC.